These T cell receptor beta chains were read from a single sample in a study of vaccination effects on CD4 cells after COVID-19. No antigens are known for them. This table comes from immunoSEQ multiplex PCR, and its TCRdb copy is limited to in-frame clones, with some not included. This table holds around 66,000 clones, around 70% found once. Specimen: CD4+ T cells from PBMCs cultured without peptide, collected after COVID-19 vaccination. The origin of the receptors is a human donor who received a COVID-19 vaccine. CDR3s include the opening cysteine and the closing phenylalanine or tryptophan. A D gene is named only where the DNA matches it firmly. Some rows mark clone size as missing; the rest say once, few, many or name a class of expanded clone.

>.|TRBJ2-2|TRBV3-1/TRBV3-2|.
CASTLDRTNTGELFF
TGTGCCAGCACCTTGGACAGAACGAACACCGGGGAGCTGTTTTTT
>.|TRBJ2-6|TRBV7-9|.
CASSEESGANVLTF
TGTGCCAGCTCGGAGGAATCTGGGGCCAACGTCCTGACTTTC
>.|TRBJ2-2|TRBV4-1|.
CASSQIPDTGELFF
TGCGCCAGCAGTCAGATCCCTGACACCGGGGAGCTGTTTTTT
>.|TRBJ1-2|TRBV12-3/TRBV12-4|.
CASSFRTGYGYTF
TGTGCCAGCAGTTTCCGGACGGGATATGGCTACACCTTC
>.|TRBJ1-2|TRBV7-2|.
CASSLDRGLYGYTF
TGTGCCAGCAGCTTAGATCGGGGGTTATATGGCTACACCTTC
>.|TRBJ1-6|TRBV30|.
CAWTGVRGNSPLHF
TGTGCCTGGACCGGGGTACGGGGAAATTCACCCCTCCACTTT
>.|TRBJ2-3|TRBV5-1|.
CASSPIYGTGTDTQYF
TGCGCCAGCAGCCCCATCTACGGGACGGGAACAGATACGCAGTATTTT
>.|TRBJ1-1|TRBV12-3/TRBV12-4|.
CASSRQAAEAFF
TGTGCCAGCAGTCGACAGGCGGCTGAAGCTTTCTTT
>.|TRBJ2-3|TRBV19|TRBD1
CASRQPGQGPADTQYF
TGTGCCAGTAGACAACCGGGACAGGGTCCGGCAGATACGCAGTATTTT
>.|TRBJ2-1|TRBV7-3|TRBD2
CASSFWGGGANEQFF
TGTGCCAGCAGCTTCTGGGGCGGGGGGGCCAATGAGCAGTTCTTC
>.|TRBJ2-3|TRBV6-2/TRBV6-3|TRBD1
CASSFVPGQVSTDTQYF
TGTGCCAGCAGTTTCGTCCCGGGACAGGTTAGCACAGATACGCAGTATTTT
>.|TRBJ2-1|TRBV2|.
CASSTSFEQFF
TGTGCCAGCAGTACAAGCTTTGAGCAGTTCTTC
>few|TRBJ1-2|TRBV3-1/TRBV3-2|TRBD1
CASRRQGGEGYTF
TGTGCCAGCAGACGACAGGGAGGAGAAGGCTACACCTTC
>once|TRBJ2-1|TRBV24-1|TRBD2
CATSDSLGREGANEQFF
TGTGCCACCAGTGATTCACTGGGAAGGGAGGGAGCGAATGAGCAGTTCTTC
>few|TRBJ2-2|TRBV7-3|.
CASSPGWAGELFF
TGTGCCAGCAGCCCCGGTTGGGCCGGGGAGCTGTTTTTT
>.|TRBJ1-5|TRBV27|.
CASSLRQGGQPQHF
TGTGCCAGCAGTTTAAGGCAGGGCGGCCAGCCCCAGCATTTT
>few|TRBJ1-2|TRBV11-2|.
CASSPTPGPRGYGYTF
TGTGCCAGCAGCCCCACTCCCGGGCCGAGGGGCTATGGCTACACCTTC
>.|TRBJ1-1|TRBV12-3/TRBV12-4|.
CASSGTPNTEAFF
TGTGCCAGCAGCGGGACACCGAACACTGAAGCTTTCTTT
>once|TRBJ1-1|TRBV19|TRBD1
CASSKGQGNTEAFF
TGTGCCAGTAGTAAGGGACAGGGAAACACTGAAGCTTTCTTT
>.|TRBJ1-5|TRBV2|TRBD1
CASTPGTGGGSNQPQHF
TGTGCCAGCACCCCCGGGACAGGGGGCGGGAGCAATCAGCCCCAGCATTTT
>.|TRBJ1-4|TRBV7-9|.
CASSLDRFLNEKLFF
TGTGCCAGCAGCTTAGATCGGTTCCTTAATGAAAAACTGTTTTTT
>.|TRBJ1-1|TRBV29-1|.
CSVDNWPLGTEAFF
TGCAGCGTTGACAATTGGCCCTTGGGGACTGAAGCTTTCTTT
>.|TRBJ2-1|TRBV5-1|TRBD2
CASSLGGAGGNEQFF
TGCGCCAGCAGCTTGGGCGGGGCGGGAGGCAATGAGCAGTTCTTC
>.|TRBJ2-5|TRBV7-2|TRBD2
CASSLGLAQETQYF
TGTGCCAGCAGTTTGGGACTAGCGCAAGAGACCCAGTACTTC
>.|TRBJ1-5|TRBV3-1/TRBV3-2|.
CASSPYPGQPQHF
TGTGCCAGCAGTCCATACCCGGGGCAGCCCCAGCATTTT
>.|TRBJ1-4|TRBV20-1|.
CSARQNEKLFF
TGCAGTGCTAGACAGAATGAAAAACTGTTTTTT
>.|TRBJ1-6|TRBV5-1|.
CASSIGGGIDSPLHF
TGCGCCAGCAGCATCGGGGGAGGGATCGATTCACCCCTCCACTTT
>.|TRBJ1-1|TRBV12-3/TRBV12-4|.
CASRSGYTEAFF
TGTGCCAGCAGATCGGGGTATACTGAAGCTTTCTTT
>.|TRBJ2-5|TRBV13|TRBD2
CASSWNRGGRETQYF
TGTGCCAGCAGCTGGAACCGGGGGGGCCGGGAGACCCAGTACTTC